This TCR beta chain comes out of a study of T cells in Graves' hyperthyroidism and ophthalmopathy. Amplification targeted TCR beta CDR3 regions from RNA transcripts. A set of HTBI primers served as the primers for a first-round RT-PCR of the TCR CDR3. TCRdb itself ran the multiplex PCR reads through MiXCR, one entry per CDR3 protein. The profile shows hundreds of thousands of distinct CDR3 sequences, about a sixth of them singletons. Ophthalmopathy cases met thresholds of Clinical Activity Score at least 3, NOSPECS grade at least 4 and duration under 3 months. V was pared by 3 bases and J by 2 bases, with 14 bases between. This CDR3 region has 16 residues. Germline lookup yields CDR1 LNHDA and CDR2 SQIVND (reference sequence).

The sequenced sample consisted of blood. This clonotype originated in a woman aged 40 to 50 with Graves' ophthalmopathy. The V and J genes are TRBV19 and TRBJ2-1; no clear D. For the CDR3, the DNA is TGTGCCAGTAGTATTCAGTCAACGTTGCCCTACAATGAGCAGTTCTTC. Translation: CASSIQSTLPYNEQFF.